A selection of T cell receptor beta chains follows, all from one sample in a study of low-dose radiotherapy and immunotherapy resistance in tumors. TCRdb re-called the reads through MiXCR, storing one row per CDR3 protein. The repertoire consists of 64,000 or so distinct CDR3 sequences, with around a third occurring once and the leading ten covering approximately 10%. The sequencing used PBMCs, collected before treatment. These receptors all come from a female donor with ovarian cancer. Both conserved end residues are part of each CDR3. Each record gives: D gene, V gene, clone size, J gene, CDR3 protein, CDR3 DNA. The D gene is left open where the match is weak. Clone sizes are given selectively: once, few, many, or a class where the clone is expanded.

d_call: NA; v_call: TRBV6-2/TRBV6-3; clone_size: many; j_call: TRBJ1-2; cdr3_aa: CASRRESGYTF; cdr3_nt: TGTGCCAGCAGGCGGGAGAGTGGCTACACCTTC
d_call: NA; v_call: TRBV21-1; clone_size: NA; j_call: TRBJ2-7; cdr3_aa: CASLRDPGLETSRGYYEQYF; cdr3_nt: TGTGCCAGCCTCCGAGACCCGGGACTGGAGACTAGCCGCGGATACTACGAGCAGTACTTC
d_call: NA; v_call: TRBV5-3; clone_size: NA; j_call: TRBJ2-7; cdr3_aa: CASTDYEQYF; cdr3_nt: TGTGCCAGCACCGACTACGAGCAGTACTTC
d_call: TRBD1; v_call: TRBV5-6; clone_size: NA; j_call: TRBJ1-2; cdr3_aa: CASSFGGQGSLYGYTF; cdr3_nt: TGTGCCAGCAGCTTCGGAGGACAGGGCTCCCTCTATGGCTACACCTTC
d_call: NA; v_call: TRBV5-1; clone_size: NA; j_call: TRBJ1-1; cdr3_aa: CASSFIGAAEAFF; cdr3_nt: TGCGCCAGCAGCTTCATCGGGGCAGCCGAAGCTTTCTTT
d_call: TRBD2; v_call: TRBV6-1; clone_size: NA; j_call: TRBJ2-1; cdr3_aa: CASKGPGGPSGSYNEQFF; cdr3_nt: TGTGCCAGCAAAGGCCCGGGAGGGCCCTCTGGGTCCTACAATGAGCAGTTCTTC
d_call: TRBD1; v_call: TRBV25-1; clone_size: many; j_call: TRBJ1-6; cdr3_aa: CASRFDRGVSPLHF; cdr3_nt: TGTGCCAGCAGGTTCGACAGGGGGGTTTCACCCCTCCACTTT
d_call: NA; v_call: TRBV7-2; clone_size: NA; j_call: TRBJ2-5; cdr3_aa: CASSLRRGTETQYF; cdr3_nt: TGTGCCAGCAGCTTACGACGGGGGACAGAGACCCAGTACTTC
d_call: NA; v_call: TRBV6-1; clone_size: many; j_call: TRBJ1-2; cdr3_aa: CASTGDRGGYTF; cdr3_nt: TGTGCCAGCACCGGGGATCGGGGGGGCTACACCTTC
d_call: TRBD2; v_call: TRBV28; clone_size: NA; j_call: TRBJ2-1; cdr3_aa: CASSAGTSNNEQFF; cdr3_nt: TGTGCCAGCAGCGCCGGGACTAGCAACAATGAGCAGTTCTTC
d_call: TRBD1; v_call: TRBV20-1; clone_size: many; j_call: TRBJ2-5; cdr3_aa: CSAHDHRGRQETQYF; cdr3_nt: TGCAGTGCTCACGACCACAGGGGGCGGCAAGAGACCCAGTACTTC
d_call: TRBD1; v_call: TRBV20-1; clone_size: many; j_call: TRBJ1-4; cdr3_aa: CSAPRDSDEKLFF; cdr3_nt: TGCAGTGCGCCCCGGGACAGCGATGAAAAACTGTTTTTT
d_call: NA; v_call: TRBV25-1; clone_size: many; j_call: TRBJ2-1; cdr3_aa: CASSEYGVGNEQFF; cdr3_nt: TGTGCCAGCAGTGAATATGGGGTGGGGAATGAGCAGTTCTTC
d_call: NA; v_call: TRBV21-1; clone_size: many; j_call: TRBJ2-3; cdr3_aa: CASSKDRGPTDTQYF; cdr3_nt: TGTGCCAGCAGCAAAGACAGGGGGCCGACAGATACGCAGTATTTT
d_call: TRBD2; v_call: TRBV5-1; clone_size: many; j_call: TRBJ2-1; cdr3_aa: CASSPGLAGAVYNEQFF; cdr3_nt: TGCGCCAGCAGCCCGGGACTAGCGGGAGCGGTCTACAATGAGCAGTTCTTC
d_call: TRBD1; v_call: TRBV6-6; clone_size: many; j_call: TRBJ1-5; cdr3_aa: CASSYSGQSNQPQHF; cdr3_nt: TGTGCCAGCAGTTACTCGGGACAGAGCAATCAGCCCCAGCATTTT
d_call: NA; v_call: TRBV5-1; clone_size: many; j_call: TRBJ2-1; cdr3_aa: CASSLAPGSYNEQFF; cdr3_nt: TGCGCCAGCAGCTTGGCTCCGGGCTCCTACAATGAGCAGTTCTTC
d_call: NA; v_call: TRBV5-1; clone_size: NA; j_call: TRBJ2-2; cdr3_aa: CASSLDPGTNTGELFF; cdr3_nt: TGCGCCAGCAGCTTGGATCCGGGGACGAACACCGGGGAGCTGTTTTTT
d_call: NA; v_call: TRBV11-2; clone_size: NA; j_call: TRBJ2-3; cdr3_aa: CASSFGGEDTQYF; cdr3_nt: TGTGCCAGCAGCTTCGGGGGCGAAGATACGCAGTATTTT
d_call: TRBD1; v_call: TRBV12-3/TRBV12-4; clone_size: NA; j_call: TRBJ2-3; cdr3_aa: CASSADRITDTQYF; cdr3_nt: TGTGCCAGCAGTGCGGACAGGATCACAGATACGCAGTATTTT
d_call: TRBD2; v_call: TRBV6-2/TRBV6-3; clone_size: NA; j_call: TRBJ2-7; cdr3_aa: CASSALAGATSYEQYF; cdr3_nt: TGTGCCAGCAGTGCCCTAGCGGGGGCCACCTCCTACGAGCAGTACTTC
d_call: NA; v_call: TRBV30; clone_size: many; j_call: TRBJ2-5; cdr3_aa: CAWSRLGAQYF; cdr3_nt: TGTGCCTGGAGTCGCTTAGGGGCCCAGTACTTC
d_call: NA; v_call: TRBV12-3/TRBV12-4; clone_size: many; j_call: TRBJ1-5; cdr3_aa: CASSTAQGRPQHF; cdr3_nt: TGTGCCAGCAGTACCGCACAGGGACGTCCCCAGCATTTT
d_call: TRBD1; v_call: TRBV24-1; clone_size: NA; j_call: TRBJ2-2; cdr3_aa: CATSDPGTGNTGELFF; cdr3_nt: TGTGCCACCAGTGATCCCGGGACAGGAAACACCGGGGAGCTGTTTTTT
d_call: TRBD1; v_call: TRBV19; clone_size: many; j_call: TRBJ1-6; cdr3_aa: CATKTPRTAGTGDSPLHF; cdr3_nt: TGTGCCACCAAAACGCCCCGAACCGCCGGGACAGGGGATTCACCCCTCCACTTT
d_call: TRBD2; v_call: TRBV7-9; clone_size: many; j_call: TRBJ2-2; cdr3_aa: CASSLSGGAAGELFF; cdr3_nt: TGTGCCAGCAGCCTGAGCGGGGGGGCCGCCGGGGAGCTGTTTTTT
d_call: NA; v_call: TRBV30; clone_size: few; j_call: TRBJ2-5; cdr3_aa: CAWSVRETQYF; cdr3_nt: TGTGCCTGGAGTGTACGGGAGACCCAGTACTTC
d_call: NA; v_call: TRBV23-1; clone_size: NA; j_call: TRBJ1-2; cdr3_aa: CASSQSKDTYGYTF; cdr3_nt: TGCGCCAGCAGTCAATCGAAGGACACCTATGGCTACACCTTC
d_call: NA; v_call: TRBV30; clone_size: many; j_call: TRBJ1-2; cdr3_aa: CAWSEARDYGYTF; cdr3_nt: TGTGCCTGGAGTGAGGCGAGAGACTATGGCTACACCTTC
d_call: NA; v_call: TRBV11-2; clone_size: NA; j_call: TRBJ1-1; cdr3_aa: CASSLVGGGFTEAFF; cdr3_nt: TGTGCCAGCAGCTTAGTCGGGGGGGGATTCACTGAAGCTTTCTTT
d_call: NA; v_call: TRBV5-5; clone_size: many; j_call: TRBJ1-2; cdr3_aa: CASSLDGGGNYTF; cdr3_nt: TGCGCCAGCAGCTTGGACGGGGGCGGAAACTACACCTTC
d_call: TRBD1; v_call: TRBV7-7; clone_size: NA; j_call: TRBJ1-1; cdr3_aa: CASSRDRETEAFF; cdr3_nt: TGTGCCAGCAGCCGCGACAGGGAAACTGAAGCTTTCTTT
d_call: NA; v_call: TRBV12-3/TRBV12-4; clone_size: many; j_call: TRBJ2-7; cdr3_aa: CASSLSHYEQYF; cdr3_nt: TGTGCCAGCAGCCTCAGCCACTACGAGCAGTACTTC
d_call: NA; v_call: TRBV7-3; clone_size: NA; j_call: TRBJ2-7; cdr3_aa: CASSLSQGSYEQYF; cdr3_nt: TGTGCCAGCAGCTTATCACAGGGTTCCTACGAGCAGTACTTC
d_call: TRBD2; v_call: TRBV9; clone_size: NA; j_call: TRBJ2-5; cdr3_aa: CASSEAPGGGKETQYF; cdr3_nt: TGTGCCAGCAGCGAGGCCCCGGGGGGGGGAAAAGAGACCCAGTACTTC
d_call: NA; v_call: TRBV5-1; clone_size: few; j_call: TRBJ2-2; cdr3_aa: CASSLARGAGYTGELFFF; cdr3_nt: NA
d_call: TRBD1; v_call: TRBV20-1; clone_size: NA; j_call: TRBJ2-1; cdr3_aa: CSARDPGQGYNEQFF; cdr3_nt: TGCAGTGCTAGAGATCCGGGACAGGGGTACAATGAGCAGTTCTTC
d_call: NA; v_call: TRBV26; clone_size: NA; j_call: TRBJ2-1; cdr3_aa: CASRPGGGKTYNEQFF; cdr3_nt: TGTGCCAGCAGACCGGGCGGGGGTAAGACCTACAATGAGCAGTTCTTC
d_call: NA; v_call: TRBV20-1; clone_size: many; j_call: TRBJ2-7; cdr3_aa: CSAPRPMQYF; cdr3_nt: TGCAGTGCTCCGCGACCCATGCAGTACTTC
d_call: TRBD2; v_call: TRBV20-1; clone_size: many; j_call: TRBJ2-7; cdr3_aa: CSARMLAGSYEQYF; cdr3_nt: TGCAGTGCTAGGATGCTAGCGGGCTCCTACGAGCAGTACTTC
d_call: TRBD2; v_call: TRBV19; clone_size: few; j_call: TRBJ2-2; cdr3_aa: CASSGTGTSGKYGELFF; cdr3_nt: TGTGCCAGTAGTGGGACCGGGACTAGCGGGAAATACGGGGAGCTGTTTTTT
d_call: NA; v_call: TRBV2; clone_size: many; j_call: TRBJ2-4; cdr3_aa: CASSRQSLLAKNIQYF; cdr3_nt: TGTGCCAGCAGTCGACAGAGTCTGCTAGCCAAAAACATTCAGTACTTC
d_call: NA; v_call: TRBV20-1; clone_size: many; j_call: TRBJ1-4; cdr3_aa: CSAIVQGGEKLFF; cdr3_nt: TGCAGTGCTATCGTTCAGGGAGGCGAAAAACTGTTTTTT
d_call: NA; v_call: TRBV21-1; clone_size: many; j_call: TRBJ2-1; cdr3_aa: CASSRPMDNEQFF; cdr3_nt: TGTGCCAGCAGCAGGCCTATGGACAATGAGCAGTTCTTC
d_call: TRBD2; v_call: TRBV29-1; clone_size: many; j_call: TRBJ2-1; cdr3_aa: CSVAGVAGGDEQFF; cdr3_nt: TGCAGCGTAGCCGGGGTAGCGGGAGGTGACGAGCAGTTCTTC
d_call: NA; v_call: TRBV13; clone_size: many; j_call: TRBJ2-1; cdr3_aa: CASSLRGHEQFF; cdr3_nt: TGTGCCAGCAGCTTACGGGGCCATGAGCAGTTCTTC